The clone carrying this TCR beta chain was recorded only once. What it recognizes is unknown. The PCR ran on 60 Vbeta and 13 Jbeta primers. Only in-frame clones appear in the TCRdb table, and some are missing; sequencing was by immunoSEQ multiplex PCR. The sample consists of more than 80,000 clones, around 70% of them appearing once. CDR1 and CDR2 (germline): MNHEY, SMNVEV (reference sequence). Trimming took 3 bases from V and 3 from J, leaving 20 bases between them. The CDR3 extends over 17 amino acids. This sample is part of a study of cytomegalovirus exposure and HLA in healthy donors. The study, taken as a whole, reports: Productive status was seen about 87% or about 30% of the time for most TCR beta V segments in an earlier analysis.

The sequence was collected from a boy aged 5-17 years in good health and CMV-seronegative. The chain employs TRBV27 and TRBJ1-1; D might be TRBD1 (5 bases). Sample: PBMCs. The CDR3 loop reads CASSFSPAGTGDTEAFF. CDR3 sequence (DNA): TGTGCCAGCAGTTTTTCCCCGGCAGGGACGGGGGACACTGAAGCTTTCTTT.